This entry is about one T cell receptor (beta chain). Its antigen is undetermined. As for time point: 2014-2015 season, pre-vaccination. This CDR3 has 16 amino acids. Trimming took off 0 bases at V and 0 bases at J, with 9 bases between the two ends. Germline CDR1 GTSNPN, CDR2 SVGIG (reference sequence). The sample is drawn from a study of follicular helper T cells after annual influenza vaccination. On the study more broadly: For some subjects, blood spans the 2013-2014, 2014-2015 and 2015-2016 annual vaccinations.

Sequencing was performed with immunoSEQ multiplex PCR; in TCRdb, only in-frame clones are kept and a portion is missing. The profile shows about 14,000 clones, approximately 85% of them singletons. Broader study findings: Each annual vaccination recalled recurring oligoclonal ICOS+CD38+ cTfh clonotypes. For non-cTfh compartments, undersampling could not be ruled out.

The V gene is TRBV30, the J gene TRBJ2-6; no clear D gene. The sample was CXCR5- memory CD4+ T cells sorted from blood, taken on the day of influenza vaccination. The origin of this receptor is an adult who received the influenza vaccine. Written as DNA, the CDR3 is TGTGCCTGGAGTGTACGGTTCATCTCTGGGGCCAACGTCCTGACTTTC. It translates to CAWSVRFISGANVLTF.